The 24 T cell receptor beta chains reported below all come from one sample, sequenced in a study of blood T cells in healthy people across ages. For the second PCR, which ran for roughly 7 to 11 cycles, a sample-barcoded 5' primer and a J-beta primer mix were used. TCRdb fed the 5' RACE reads into MiXCR, producing one record per CDR3 protein. The data show some 640,000 distinct CDR3 sequences, roughly 49% seen once. The sequenced material came from blood. These receptors all stem from a woman aged 60-75 years in good health.

The chain employs TRBV5-6 and TRBJ2-5; D remains unclear. This CDR3 contains 14 residues. V was cut by 5 bases and J by 1 base, with 12 bases left in between. The germline V gene has CDR1 SGHDT and CDR2 YYEEEE. CDR3 nucleotides: TGTGCCAGCAGTACCCGACACATCCAAGAGACCCAGTACTTC. Its translation is CASSTRHIQETQYF.

The rearrangement uses TRBV12-3 or TRBV12-4 and TRBJ1-6; the match to TRBD1 covers 7 bases. This CDR3 comprises 13 residues. The J segment lost 9 bases and the V segment lost 6 bases, leaving 5 bases of the junction unmatched. The CDR3 here is CASRETGSSPLHF. The CDR3 nucleotides are TGTGCCAGCAGAGAGACAGGGAGTTCACCCCTCCACTTT.

This sequence joins TRBV7-3 and TRBJ2-5; the D call may be TRBD1 or TRBD2 (5 bases each). The J call may be faulty, since TRBJ2-7 better matches the DNA end. Germline CDR1 reads SGHTA; CDR2 reads FQGTGA. This CDR3 contains 16 residues. The CDR3: CASSLTGDGETYEQYF. The CDR3 region has the DNA TGTGCCAGCAGCTTAACGGGGGACGGAGAGACCTACGAGCAGTACTTC.

The rearrangement joins TRBV12-3 or TRBV12-4 to TRBJ2-1, with no clear D. V lost 5 bases and J 0 bases, leaving 14 bases between the germline ends. There are 16 residues in the CDR3. CDR3 sequence reads: CASSPGRNSSYNEQFF. The CDR3 nucleotides are TGTGCCAGCAGTCCAGGACGGAACAGCTCCTACAATGAGCAGTTCTTC.

The rearrangement links TRBV28 to TRBJ2-1, with 8 bases matching TRBD2. With 3 bases clipped from V and 4 bases from J, the junction kept 5 bases outside the gene matches. Per the germline V gene, CDR1 is MDHEN and CDR2 is SYDVKM. This CDR3 contains 15 residues. CDR3 coding DNA: TGTGCCAGCAGTTTTGTTGCGGGAGGTTACAATGAGCAGTTCTTC. Translating it yields CASSFVAGGYNEQFF.

This clonotype has more than one count but fewer than ten. CDR3: CASRGTGGGTDTQYF. In DNA form, the CDR3 reads TGTGCCAGCAGGGGGACAGGGGGCGGCACAGATACGCAGTATTTT. The chain is built from TRBV2 and TRBJ2-3, with 12 bases lining up with TRBD1. V trimming: 6 bases; J trimming: 1 base; junction bases outside the gene matches: 2. There are 15 residues in the CDR3. CDR1 and CDR2 (germline): SNHLY, FYNNEI.

This rearrangement joins TRBV7-2 to TRBJ1-1, with D uncertain. Germline V gives CDR1 SGHTA, CDR2 FQGNSA. Trimming cost V 7 bases and J 1 base, with 10 bases left between them. This CDR3 contains 13 residues. The CDR3 is CASTRRQNTEAFF. As DNA, the CDR3 is TGTGCCAGCACTAGGAGGCAGAACACTGAAGCTTTCTTT.

The V call is TRBV21-1, the J call TRBJ2-7; TRBD1, the table's D call, was not compared with the DNA. TRBV21-1 is a pseudogene. The CDR3 runs 17 residues. The CDR3 bases are TGTGCCAGCAGCAAACCAACCGGGACAGGGGTCTCCTACGAGCAGTACTTC. Its protein product is CASSKPTGTGVSYEQYF.

As regards this clonotype: One end of the junction does not line up with germline, which may come from a read error. CDR3 sequence reads: CASSLVKSGVLFF. Written as DNA, the CDR3 is TGTGCCAGCAGCTTAGTAAAGTCGGGGGTGCTGTTTTTT. V is TRBV7-2 and J is TRBJ2-2, with D possibly matching TRBD2 (6 bases). Germline values: CDR1 SGHTA, CDR2 FQGNSA. The CDR3 totals 13 residues.

This clonotype was observed a single time. CDR3 sequence: CASSRPGHIKILNEQFF. CDR3 coding DNA: TGTGCCAGCAGTCGACCCGGACACATAAAGATCCTCAATGAGCAGTTCTTC. V and J are TRBV7-2 and TRBJ2-1; D is perhaps TRBD1 (5 bases). Germline CDR1 SGHTA, CDR2 FQGNSA. CDR3 length equals 17 residues. V was shortened by 6 bases and J by 6 bases, with 24 bases between the two germline ends. Drawing the rest from reference TRBV7-2 and TRBJ2-1, the complete variable domain is GAGVSQSPSNKVTEKGKDVELRCDPISGHTALYWYRQSLGQGLEFLIYFQGNSAPDKSGLPSDRFSAERTGGSVSTLTIQRTQQEDSAVYLCASSRPGHIKILNEQFFGPGTRLTVL.

This clonotype was counted between two and nine times. The genes are TRBV29-1 and TRBJ2-5; D remains unclear. Trimming removed 4 bases from V and 7 bases from J, with 16 bases in between. Germline V CDR1 and CDR2: SQVTM, ANQGSEA. The CDR3 contains 13 residues. The DNA of the CDR3 is TGCAGCGTTGCGAGGACGTCCGAACGGACCCAGTACTTC. It translates to CSVARTSERTQYF. Full variable domain (missing parts from reference TRBV29-1 and TRBJ2-5): SAVISQKPSRDICQRGTSLTIQCQVDSQVTMMFWYRQQPGQSLTLIATANQGSEATYESGFVIDKFPISRPNLTFSTLTVSNMSPEDSSIYLCSVARTSERTQYFGPGTRLLVL.

Comment on this clonotype: Germline and junction disagree at one end, which may indicate a read error. J is TRBJ1-2 and V is TRBV7-2; TRBD1 might be the D (5 bases). Germline loops: CDR1 SGHTA, CDR2 FQGNSA. The CDR3 has 12 amino acids. The CDR3 is CASRNGAYGHTF. CDR3 DNA sequence: TGTGCCAGTAGAAACGGGGCGTATGGCCACACCTTC.

The table lists this clonotype with a few counts. The rearrangement joins TRBV5-1 to TRBJ2-7, with 8 bases lining up with TRBD1. The V gene end was trimmed by 0 bases and the J gene end by 7 bases; junction bases not matched to a gene: 9. CDR1 SGHRS and CDR2 YFSETQ come from the germline V gene. This CDR3 has 15 amino acids. The CDR3 region is CASSLAFQGASEQYF. CDR3 nucleotides: TGCGCCAGCAGCTTGGCCTTTCAGGGGGCGTCTGAGCAGTACTTC.

The rearrangement joins TRBV2 to TRBJ2-5; possible D gene TRBD1, 6 bases. V gave up 4 bases and J gave up 11 bases, with 14 bases separating them. This CDR3 is built from 12 residues. In germline, CDR1 is SNHLY, CDR2 FYNNEI. The CDR3, as DNA: TGTGCCAGCAGTGTACAGGGCAATGAGCAGTACTTC. Amino acid sequence: CASSVQGNEQYF.

The V gene is TRBV20-1, the J gene TRBJ1-1, with D unresolved. This CDR3 spans 15 amino acids. V lost 3 bases to trimming and J lost 8 bases, with 22 bases between them. Germline V gene lookup returns CDR1 DFQATT and CDR2 SNEGSKA (reference sequence). CDR3 sequence reads: CSASPGPQRLKEAFF. CDR3 DNA: TGCAGTGCTAGTCCCGGACCCCAAAGGCTCAAGGAAGCTTTCTTT.

V and J are TRBV7-9 and TRBJ1-1; maybe TRBD1 (5 bases). Germline V gene sequence: CDR1 SEHNR, CDR2 FQNEAQ (reference sequence). The V gene lost 1 base and the J gene lost 3 bases, with 15 bases spanning the gap. The CDR3 spans 16 residues. CDR3 amino acids: CASSLVVGPRDTEAFF. The CDR3 bases are TGTGCCAGCAGCTTAGTGGTGGGACCGAGGGACACTGAAGCTTTCTTT.

J is TRBJ2-1 and V is TRBV27, with 7 bases identical to TRBD2. TRBJ2-7 explains the end of the DNA better; the J call may be wrong. The CDR3 runs 17 residues. The V gene's germline CDR1 is MNHEY and CDR2 SMNVEV (reference sequence). CDR3 nucleotides: TGTGCCAGCAGTTTAGGAGCGGGGTCCAGCTCCTACAATGAGCAGTACTTC. This codes for CASSLGAGSSSYNEQYF.

V usage is TRBV9 and J usage is TRBJ2-3, with 16 bases identical to TRBD2. Germline loops: CDR1 SGDLS, CDR2 YYNGEE. Unmatched junction bases numbered 11, after V lost 4 bases and J lost 12 bases. The CDR3 is 16 residues long. CDR3 residues: CASSSSGTSGRAVQYF. CDR3 nucleotides: TGTGCCAGCAGCTCTTCCGGGACTAGCGGGAGGGCCGTCCAGTATTTT.

As for this clonotype: An end of the junction does not agree with germline; a read error may underlie this. This sequence joins TRBV6-2 or TRBV6-3 and TRBJ2-1; D may match TRBD1 or TRBD2 (5 bases each). The CDR3 spans 16 residues. CDR1 and CDR2 from the germline V gene are MNHEY and SVGEGT. CDR3 nucleotides: TGTGCCAGCAGTCGCCCCGGGGCAAGCTCCTGCAATGAGCAGTTCTTC. It encodes CASSRPGASSCNEQFF.

This clonotype has just a few counts. The chain is built from TRBV20-1 and TRBJ1-6; D ambiguous. The CDR3 length is 14 residues. CDR1 is DFQATT and CDR2 is SNEGSKA in the germline V gene (reference sequence). V was trimmed by 3 bases and J by 10 bases, leaving 16 bases between them. The CDR3 here is CSARGSGVNSPLHF. As DNA, the CDR3 is TGCAGTGCTAGGGGGAGCGGGGTTAACTCACCCCTCCACTTT.

This sequence joins TRBV10-3 and TRBJ2-2, with 7 nucleotides matching TRBD1. Germline CDR1 and CDR2: ENHRY and SYGVKD. This CDR3 region has 15 residues. Unmatched junction bases numbered 10, after V lost 5 bases and J lost 7 bases. The CDR3 region has the DNA TGTGCCATCAGTATCGACAGGGCGTCAGACGGGGAGCTGTTTTTT. Its translation is CAISIDRASDGELFF.

This chain connects TRBV29-1 to TRBJ1-2, with no clear D. Germline CDR1 and CDR2: SQVTM and ANQGSEA. This CDR3 has 11 amino acids. Trimming pared 5 bases from V and 4 bases from J, leaving 8 bases between. The DNA of the CDR3 is TGCAGCGTTTTACATTCCTATGGCTACACCTTC. It codes for CSVLHSYGYTF.

The rearrangement joins TRBV29-1 to TRBJ2-1, with 12 bases that match TRBD2. Germline CDR1 is SQVTM and CDR2 is ANQGSEA. This CDR3 spans 14 amino acids. V lost 4 bases, J lost 4 bases, and 2 bases stayed unmatched. CDR3 sequence reads: CSVVGLAGYNEQFF. The CDR3 nucleotides read TGCAGCGTTGTAGGACTAGCGGGATACAATGAGCAGTTCTTC.

The rearrangement links TRBV12-3 or TRBV12-4 to TRBJ1-2, with 9 bases fitting TRBD1. V lost 1 base and J lost 6; bases outside the gene matches: 9. CDR3 length equals 16 residues. The CDR3 loop reads CASSLGVRGQGNGYTF. In DNA, the CDR3 is TGTGCCAGCAGTTTAGGGGTTAGGGGACAGGGCAATGGCTACACCTTC.